Below are 22 T cell receptor beta chains sequenced from a single sample in a study of T-cell reconstitution after alpha-beta-depleted transplantation in children. Preparation of the TCRbeta library was carried out with unique molecular identifiers. TCRdb reanalysed the PCR reads using MiXCR and keeps one entry per CDR3 protein. In the table there are fewer than 700,000 distinct CDR3 sequences, approximately 22% of which are singletons. The sample here was PBMCs, mostly from graft donor cells, taken 360 days after TCRalphabeta/CD19-depleted stem cell transplant. The receptors originated from a boy in the first two years of life who had a stem cell transplant for acute myeloid leukemia, so the T cells may come from the graft donor.

The V and J genes are TRBV12-3 or TRBV12-4 and TRBJ2-6, with 7 bases fitting TRBD1. This CDR3 has 17 residues. J gave up 2 bases and V 6 bases, and 10 bases lay outside the gene matches. CDR3 protein: CASSRQGNLPGANVLTF. The CDR3 nucleotides are TGTGCCAGCAGCCGACAGGGAAATTTACCTGGGGCCAACGTCCTGACTTTC.

This clonotype was found many times. The chain joins TRBV12-3 or TRBV12-4 to TRBJ2-7; no firm D call. This CDR3 spans 14 amino acids. V dropped 5 bases and J dropped 3 bases, with 14 bases sitting between them. The CDR3 reads CASSPPGVGYEQYF. CDR3 DNA sequence: TGTGCCAGCAGTCCTCCAGGTGTTGGCTACGAGCAGTACTTC.

This clonotype showed up many times. The V call is TRBV29-1, the J call TRBJ2-1, with 12 bases that match TRBD1. The CDR3 runs to 15 residues. V dropped 3 bases and J dropped 10; count of bases not matched to a gene: 10. The germline V gene has CDR1 SQVTM and CDR2 ANQGSEA. The CDR3 sequence is CSVDVRDRGLEEQFF. Written as DNA, the CDR3 is TGCAGCGTTGATGTTAGGGACAGGGGGCTAGAGGAGCAGTTCTTC.

This clonotype appeared a few times. The genes are TRBV25-1 and TRBJ1-1; possible D gene TRBD1, 5 bases. V was trimmed by 4 bases and J by 3 bases, leaving 18 bases between them. The CDR3 covers 16 residues. The germline V gene has CDR1 MGHDK and CDR2 SYGVNS. CDR3 sequence reads: CASSAVSQARHTEAFF. The CDR3, as DNA: TGTGCCAGCAGTGCAGTTTCACAGGCTCGGCACACTGAAGCTTTCTTT.

Only a few counts were recorded for this clonotype. The V and J genes are TRBV12-3 or TRBV12-4 and TRBJ2-2; 10 nucleotides match TRBD1. V lost 8 bases and J lost 4; bases outside the gene matches: 13. The CDR3 sequence is 17 residues long. The CDR3 is CASYSDRGRFGTGELFF. CDR3 DNA sequence: TGTGCCAGCTACTCCGACAGGGGGCGATTTGGCACCGGGGAGCTGTTTTTT.

This clonotype has at least ten counts. This chain uses TRBV12-3 or TRBV12-4 with TRBJ2-5, with TRBD2 matching over 14 bases. V dropped 5 bases and J dropped 1; count of bases not matched to a gene: 3. The CDR3 is made up of 16 amino acids. In DNA, the CDR3 is TGTGCCAGCAGTCCAGGGACTAGCGGGGGCCAAGAGACCCAGTACTTC. Translation gives CASSPGTSGGQETQYF.

The genes are TRBV7-3 and TRBJ2-1; 9 positions agree with TRBD1. The length of the CDR3 is 17 residues. Germline trimming cut 3 bases from V and 7 bases from J; bases unmatched to any gene: 13. The germline CDR1 and CDR2 sequences are SGHTA and FQGTGA. Written as DNA, the CDR3 is TGTGCCAGCAGCTTGGCCCCCGGGACAGGGCTGTTAAATGAGCAGTTCTTC. Amino acids: CASSLAPGTGLLNEQFF.

This clonotype occurred a few times. This chain joins TRBV29-1 and TRBJ2-5; D is unresolved. CDR3 size: 14 residues. Deletions cut 3 bases from V and 3 bases from J, with 14 bases between. Germline V lookup: CDR1 SQVTM, CDR2 ANQGSEA. The CDR3 is CSVDRVHFKETQYF. Here the CDR3 DNA reads TGCAGCGTTGACCGGGTACATTTCAAAGAGACCCAGTACTTC.

The rearrangement uses TRBV4-3 and TRBJ1-4; tentatively, D is TRBD1 (6 bases). The germline CDR1 and CDR2 sequences are LGHNA and YSLEER. V dropped 1 base and J dropped 9 bases, with 15 bases sitting between them. The CDR3 runs to 15 residues. The CDR3 reads CASSQVTGLGKKLFF. Here the CDR3 DNA reads TGCGCCAGCAGCCAAGTTACAGGGTTGGGTAAAAAACTGTTTTTT.

This chain links TRBV12-3 or TRBV12-4 with TRBJ2-1, with D perhaps being TRBD1 or TRBD2 (5 bases each). The CDR3 sequence is 14 residues long. The V and J ends lost 3 bases and 7 bases respectively, with 13 bases between them. CDR3 nucleotide sequence: TGTGCCAGCAGTTTTTTCTTGGGGGAGAATGAGCAGTTCTTC. Its protein product is CASSFFLGENEQFF.

This clonotype was seen only a few times. This chain joins TRBV12-3 or TRBV12-4 and TRBJ2-1, with D hard to call. V lost 2 bases and J 8 bases, leaving 7 bases between the germline ends. The CDR3 loop spans 12 amino acids. For the CDR3, the DNA is TGTGCCAGCAGTTTATATGGCCATGAGCAGTTCTTC. The encoded protein is CASSLYGHEQFF.

This clonotype was picked up many times. The chain is built from TRBV6-1 and TRBJ2-7; unclear D gene. Germline assignment: CDR1 MNHNS and CDR2 SASEGT. This CDR3 spans 13 amino acids. Trimming cost V 6 bases and J 0 bases, with 9 bases left between them. This chain's CDR3 is CASRDGGSYEQYF. CDR3 nucleotides: TGTGCCAGCAGGGACGGTGGCTCCTACGAGCAGTACTTC.

This chain uses TRBV10-3 with TRBJ2-1, with D perhaps being TRBD1 or TRBD2 (6 bases each). CDR1 and CDR2 (germline): ENHRY, SYGVKD. The V end was cut by 4 bases, the J end by 8 bases, with 21 bases between. This CDR3 is 16 amino acids long. CDR3 DNA sequence: TGTGCCATCAGTGGGGCAGGGGCCGGGAGCGGTTATGAGCAGTTCTTC. It encodes CAISGAGAGSGYEQFF.

This clonotype was seen at least ten times. The V gene is TRBV5-1, the J gene TRBJ2-1, with 11 bases matching TRBD2. The germline V gene encodes CDR1 SGHRS and CDR2 YFSETQ. This CDR3 has 17 residues. Trimming at V came to 1 base and at J to 8 bases, leaving 11 bases not matched to a gene. CDR3 region: CASSLTGTSGIWDEQFF. The DNA of the CDR3 is TGCGCCAGCAGCTTGACCGGGACTAGCGGTATTTGGGATGAGCAGTTCTTC.

This clonotype was detected many times. The V call is TRBV6-1, the J call TRBJ2-7; the D is unclear. The CDR3 covers 17 residues. V was pared by 2 bases and J by 2 bases, with 19 bases between. Germline lookup yields CDR1 MNHNS and CDR2 SASEGT. The CDR3 loop is CASSELAAYRHTYEQYV. DNA of the CDR3: TGTGCCAGCAGTGAACTGGCTGCATACAGACACACCTACGAGCAGTACGTC.

This clonotype was picked up many times. The chain combines TRBV7-9 with TRBJ1-3; D possibly corresponds to TRBD1 (6 bases). Deletions cut 5 bases from V and 2 bases from J, with 10 bases between. The CDR3 covers 14 residues. CDR1 SEHNR and CDR2 FQNEAQ come from the germline V gene (reference sequence). In DNA form, the CDR3 reads TGTGCCAGCAGCCAACAGGGAACTGGAAACACCATATATTTT. It yields the protein CASSQQGTGNTIYF.

This chain uses TRBV20-1 with TRBJ1-5; 9 nucleotides line up with TRBD1. This CDR3 is built from 14 residues. Trimming at V came to 0 bases and at J to 7 bases, leaving 4 bases not matched to a gene. Germline loops: CDR1 DFQATT, CDR2 SNEGSKA (reference sequence). The CDR3: CSAREEQGAQPQHF. The CDR3 DNA reads TGCAGTGCTAGAGAAGAACAGGGGGCCCAGCCCCAGCATTTT.

V and J are TRBV7-2 and TRBJ1-1; D is perhaps TRBD1 (5 bases). CDR1 is SGHTA, CDR2 FQGNSA, per germline. Trimming stripped 2 bases from V and 0 bases from J, with 10 bases between. CDR3 length: 15 amino acids. CDR3 sequence reads: CASSLYKTVNTEAFF. Here the CDR3 DNA reads TGTGCCAGCAGCTTATATAAGACAGTGAACACTGAAGCTTTCTTT.

In this sample, this clonotype turned up a few times. This rearrangement joins TRBV20-1 to TRBJ1-2, with a possible D match to TRBD1 (5 bases). This CDR3 has 13 residues. Trimming removed 6 bases at V and 4 bases at J, with 15 bases between. The germline V gene has CDR1 DFQATT and CDR2 SNEGSKA (reference sequence). The CDR3 DNA reads as TGCAGTGCCATACGGGACGGACTCTATGGCTACACCTTC. The encoded protein is CSAIRDGLYGYTF.

This clonotype was picked up a small number of times. This chain joins TRBV12-3 or TRBV12-4 and TRBJ2-5, with D possibly called TRBD1 or TRBD2 (5 bases each). The V end was cut by 3 bases, the J end by 3 bases, with 14 bases between. The length of the CDR3 is 15 residues. The CDR3 DNA follows: TGTGCCAGCAGTTTCCAAAGGGGAGCGGAAGAGACCCAGTACTTC. It yields the protein CASSFQRGAEETQYF.

V is TRBV11-2 and J is TRBJ2-7; 12 bases align to TRBD2. The V gene's germline CDR1 is SGHAT and CDR2 FQNNGV. The J segment lost 3 bases and the V segment lost 5 bases, leaving 5 bases of the junction unmatched. The CDR3 is made up of 15 amino acids. The CDR3: CASSATSGGNYEQYV. The CDR3 region has the DNA TGTGCCAGCAGCGCGACTAGCGGGGGAAACTACGAGCAGTACGTC.

The sample holds a few counts of this clonotype. The chain couples TRBV7-9 to TRBJ2-7, with TRBD1 as a possible D gene (5 bases). This CDR3 is 16 amino acids long. The germline V and J ends were trimmed by 6 bases and 0 bases, with 18 bases remaining between them. Looked up from germline, CDR1 is SEHNR and CDR2 is FQNEAQ (reference sequence). The CDR3 spells CASRRIQADSSYEQYF. CDR3 bases: TGTGCCAGCAGGAGGATCCAGGCTGACAGCTCCTACGAGCAGTACTTC.